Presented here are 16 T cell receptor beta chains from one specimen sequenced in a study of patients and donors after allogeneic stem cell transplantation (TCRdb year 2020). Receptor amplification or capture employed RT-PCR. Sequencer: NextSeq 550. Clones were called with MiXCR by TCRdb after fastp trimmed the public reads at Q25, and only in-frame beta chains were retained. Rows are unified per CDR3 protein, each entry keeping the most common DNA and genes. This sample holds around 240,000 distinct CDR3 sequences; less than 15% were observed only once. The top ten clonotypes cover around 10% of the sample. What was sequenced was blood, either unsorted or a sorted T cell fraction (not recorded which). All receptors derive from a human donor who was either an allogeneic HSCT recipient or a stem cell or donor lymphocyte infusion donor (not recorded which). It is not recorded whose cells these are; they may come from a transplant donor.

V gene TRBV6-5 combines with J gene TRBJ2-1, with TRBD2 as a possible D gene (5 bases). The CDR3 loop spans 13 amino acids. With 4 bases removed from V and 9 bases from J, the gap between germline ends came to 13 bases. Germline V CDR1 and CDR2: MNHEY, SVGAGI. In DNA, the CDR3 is TGTGCCAGCAGTTCTACTAGGTCCCGTGAGCAGTTCTTC. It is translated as CASSSTRSREQFF.

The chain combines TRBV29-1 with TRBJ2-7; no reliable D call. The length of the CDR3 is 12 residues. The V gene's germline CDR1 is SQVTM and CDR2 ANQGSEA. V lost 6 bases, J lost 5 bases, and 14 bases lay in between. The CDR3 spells CSVLRTVDEQYF. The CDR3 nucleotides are TGCAGCGTCCTGAGGACGGTAGACGAGCAGTACTTC.

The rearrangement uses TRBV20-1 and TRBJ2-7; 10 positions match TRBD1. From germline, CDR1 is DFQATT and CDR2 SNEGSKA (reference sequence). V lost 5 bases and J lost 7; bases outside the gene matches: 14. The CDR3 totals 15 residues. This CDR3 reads CSASGTGVFGWEQYF. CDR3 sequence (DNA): TGCAGTGCTTCCGGGACAGGGGTCTTTGGGTGGGAGCAGTACTTC.

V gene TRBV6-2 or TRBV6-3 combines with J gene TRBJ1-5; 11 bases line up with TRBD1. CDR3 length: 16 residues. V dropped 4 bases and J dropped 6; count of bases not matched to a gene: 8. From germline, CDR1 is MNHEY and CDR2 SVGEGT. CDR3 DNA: TGTGCCAGCAGTTCCCTCGGACAGGGGGCTGGTCAGCCCCAGCATTTT. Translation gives CASSSLGQGAGQPQHF.

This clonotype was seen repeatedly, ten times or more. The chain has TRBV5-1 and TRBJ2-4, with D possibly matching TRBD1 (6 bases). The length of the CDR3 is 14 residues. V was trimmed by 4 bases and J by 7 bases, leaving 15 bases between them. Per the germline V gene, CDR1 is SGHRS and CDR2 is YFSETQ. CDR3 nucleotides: TGCGCCAGCAGCCCCGGACAGCTTATCAACATTCAGTACTTC. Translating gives CASSPGQLINIQYF.

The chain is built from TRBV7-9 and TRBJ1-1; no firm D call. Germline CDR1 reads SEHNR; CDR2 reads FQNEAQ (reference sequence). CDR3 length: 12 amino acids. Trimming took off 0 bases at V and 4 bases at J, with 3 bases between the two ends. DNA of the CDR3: TGTGCCAGCAGCTTAGCATCCACTGAAGCTTTCTTT. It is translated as CASSLASTEAFF.

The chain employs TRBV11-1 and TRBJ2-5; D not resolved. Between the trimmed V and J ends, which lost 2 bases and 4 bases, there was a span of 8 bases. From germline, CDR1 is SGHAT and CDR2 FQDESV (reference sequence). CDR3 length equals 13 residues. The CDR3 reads CASSLQVPETQYF. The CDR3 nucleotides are TGTGCCAGCAGCTTACAGGTCCCAGAGACCCAGTACTTC. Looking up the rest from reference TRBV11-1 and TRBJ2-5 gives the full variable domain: EAEVAQSPRYKITEKSQAVAFWCDPISGHATLYWYRQILGQGPELLVQFQDESVVDDSQLPKDRFSAERLKGVDSTLKIQPAELGDSAMYLCASSLQVPETQYFGPGTRLLVL.

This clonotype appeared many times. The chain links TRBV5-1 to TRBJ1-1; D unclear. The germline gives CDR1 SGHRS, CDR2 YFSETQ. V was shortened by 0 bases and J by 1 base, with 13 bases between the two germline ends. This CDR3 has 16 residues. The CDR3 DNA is TGCGCCAGCAGCTTGGGATTTGAAACGAGGAACACTGAAGCTTTCTTT. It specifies CASSLGFETRNTEAFF.

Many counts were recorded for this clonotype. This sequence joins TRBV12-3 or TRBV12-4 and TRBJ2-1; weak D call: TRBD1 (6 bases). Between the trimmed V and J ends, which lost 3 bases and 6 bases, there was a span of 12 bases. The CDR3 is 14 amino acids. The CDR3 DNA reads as TGTGCCAGCAGTTTGGGCTCCAGGGGCAATGAGCAGTTCTTC. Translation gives CASSLGSRGNEQFF.

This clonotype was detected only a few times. CDR3 coding DNA: TGTGCCAGCAGAGAGAACACCGGGGAGCTGTTTTTT. Its protein is CASRENTGELFF. J is TRBJ2-2 and V is TRBV2; D call uncertain. Trimming left V 6 bases short and J 1 base short, with 3 bases between. The CDR3 has 12 amino acids. In germline, CDR1 is SNHLY, CDR2 FYNNEI.

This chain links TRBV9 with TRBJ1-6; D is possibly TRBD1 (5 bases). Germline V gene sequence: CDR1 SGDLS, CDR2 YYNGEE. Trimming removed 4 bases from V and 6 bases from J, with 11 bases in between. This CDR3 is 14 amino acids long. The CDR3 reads CASSQGTVNSPLHF. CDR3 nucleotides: TGTGCCAGCAGCCAAGGGACGGTTAATTCACCCCTCCACTTT.

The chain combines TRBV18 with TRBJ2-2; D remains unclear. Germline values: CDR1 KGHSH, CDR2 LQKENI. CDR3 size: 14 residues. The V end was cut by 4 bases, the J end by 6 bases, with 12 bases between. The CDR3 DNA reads TGTGCCAGCTCACTCGGACCAGGTCCCGGGGAGCTGTTTTTT. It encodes CASSLGPGPGELFF.

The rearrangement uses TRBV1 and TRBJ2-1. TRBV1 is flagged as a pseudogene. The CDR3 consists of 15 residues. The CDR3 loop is CTSSHVASSYNEQFF. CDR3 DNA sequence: TGCACCAGCAGCCATGTAGCGAGCTCCTACAATGAGCAGTTCTTC.

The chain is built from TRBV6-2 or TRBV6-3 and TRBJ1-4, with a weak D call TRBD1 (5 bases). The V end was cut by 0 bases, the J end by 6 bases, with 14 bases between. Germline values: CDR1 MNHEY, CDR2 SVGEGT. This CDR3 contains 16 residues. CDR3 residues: CASSYSYRGEDEKLFF. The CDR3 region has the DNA TGTGCCAGCAGTTACTCGTATCGAGGGGAAGATGAAAAACTGTTTTTT.

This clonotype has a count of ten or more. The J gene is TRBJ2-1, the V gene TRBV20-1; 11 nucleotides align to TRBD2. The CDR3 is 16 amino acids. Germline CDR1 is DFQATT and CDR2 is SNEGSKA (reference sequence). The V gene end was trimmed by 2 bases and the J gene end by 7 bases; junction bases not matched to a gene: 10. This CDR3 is CSARQFTSGSGNEQFF. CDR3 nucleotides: TGCAGTGCTAGACAATTCACTAGCGGGAGTGGGAATGAGCAGTTCTTC.

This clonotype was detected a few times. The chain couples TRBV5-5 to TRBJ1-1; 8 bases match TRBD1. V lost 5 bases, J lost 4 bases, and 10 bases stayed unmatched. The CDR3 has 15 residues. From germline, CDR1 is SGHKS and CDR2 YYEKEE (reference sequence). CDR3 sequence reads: CASSITDRGGTEAFF. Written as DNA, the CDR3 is TGTGCCAGCAGTATTACTGACAGGGGAGGCACTGAAGCTTTCTTT.